Shown below are 3 T cell receptor beta chains from a single sample sequenced in a study of blood T cell repertoires in COVID-19. Sequenced by immunoSEQ multiplex PCR; TCRdb stores in-frame clones only, minus some. The sample records roughly 500,000 clones, 75% to 90% being singletons. Sequencing was done on a sample of PBMCs or T cells enriched from blood (not recorded which). These receptors were taken from an older woman who had recovered from COVID-19.

The chain links TRBV10-3 to TRBJ2-7; TRBD1 agrees at 7 bases. V gave up 6 bases and J gave up 3 bases; unmatched junction bases: 8. Germline CDR1 reads ENHRY; CDR2 reads SYGVKD. This CDR3 spans 14 amino acids. CDR3 DNA: TGTGCCATCAGCCCCGGGACAGCCAACTACGAGCAGTACGTC. Its translation: CAISPGTANYEQYV.

V and J are TRBV5-6 and TRBJ1-2; D remains unclear. Trimming took 4 bases from V and 8 from J, leaving 6 bases between them. Germline V CDR1 and CDR2: SGHDT, YYEEEE. The CDR3 spans 10 residues. The CDR3, as DNA: TGTGCCAGCAGCCGCCAGGGCTACACCTTC. Its protein product is CASSRQGYTF.

J is TRBJ1-3 and V is TRBV18; D may be TRBD1 (5 bases). Germline V CDR1 and CDR2: KGHSH, LQKENI. This CDR3 has 15 residues. V gave up 8 bases and J gave up 0 bases, with 14 bases separating them. Written as DNA, the CDR3 is TGTGCCAGCCATAACGCAGGGATCTCTGGAAACACCATATATTTT. It codes for CASHNAGISGNTIYF.